This T cell receptor (beta chain) came from a study of human T cells and chemical hapten exposure. Study at large: There were weekly diphenylcyclopropenone doses to the scalp for patients throughout the roughly 23-week study.

Indicated time point: patch test 2, 6 weeks after DPC sensitization. Treatment meaning: therapeutic diphenylcyclopropenone sensitization with weekly scalp DPC. The germline V gene encodes CDR1 SGHVS and CDR2 FQNEAQ. The CDR3 length is 14 residues. V was clipped by 7 bases and J by 2 bases, with 12 bases between them. Original methodology: TCR counts had a median of around 94,000 per sample and spanned about 20,000 to 750,000. TCRdb itself ran the RACE reads through MiXCR, one entry per CDR3 protein. Here the V and J calls rest on TCRdb's processing, not on the authors' analysis. Of hundreds of thousands of distinct CDR3 sequences listed, roughly 6.3% are singletons. This clonotype has more than one count but fewer than ten.

The sequenced sample was whole blood, obtained in connection with sensitization to the hapten diphenylcyclopropenone (DPC). The receptor's source is a woman aged 18-29 years with alopecia areata. Some clones in this sample may be carry-over from other donors' samples. V and J are TRBV7-8 and TRBJ2-1, with D possibly matching TRBD1 (7 bases). Written as DNA, the CDR3 is TGTGCCAGCAAGGAGGGGGCGGCCTACAATGAGCAGTTCTTC. Protein product: CASKEGAAYNEQFF.